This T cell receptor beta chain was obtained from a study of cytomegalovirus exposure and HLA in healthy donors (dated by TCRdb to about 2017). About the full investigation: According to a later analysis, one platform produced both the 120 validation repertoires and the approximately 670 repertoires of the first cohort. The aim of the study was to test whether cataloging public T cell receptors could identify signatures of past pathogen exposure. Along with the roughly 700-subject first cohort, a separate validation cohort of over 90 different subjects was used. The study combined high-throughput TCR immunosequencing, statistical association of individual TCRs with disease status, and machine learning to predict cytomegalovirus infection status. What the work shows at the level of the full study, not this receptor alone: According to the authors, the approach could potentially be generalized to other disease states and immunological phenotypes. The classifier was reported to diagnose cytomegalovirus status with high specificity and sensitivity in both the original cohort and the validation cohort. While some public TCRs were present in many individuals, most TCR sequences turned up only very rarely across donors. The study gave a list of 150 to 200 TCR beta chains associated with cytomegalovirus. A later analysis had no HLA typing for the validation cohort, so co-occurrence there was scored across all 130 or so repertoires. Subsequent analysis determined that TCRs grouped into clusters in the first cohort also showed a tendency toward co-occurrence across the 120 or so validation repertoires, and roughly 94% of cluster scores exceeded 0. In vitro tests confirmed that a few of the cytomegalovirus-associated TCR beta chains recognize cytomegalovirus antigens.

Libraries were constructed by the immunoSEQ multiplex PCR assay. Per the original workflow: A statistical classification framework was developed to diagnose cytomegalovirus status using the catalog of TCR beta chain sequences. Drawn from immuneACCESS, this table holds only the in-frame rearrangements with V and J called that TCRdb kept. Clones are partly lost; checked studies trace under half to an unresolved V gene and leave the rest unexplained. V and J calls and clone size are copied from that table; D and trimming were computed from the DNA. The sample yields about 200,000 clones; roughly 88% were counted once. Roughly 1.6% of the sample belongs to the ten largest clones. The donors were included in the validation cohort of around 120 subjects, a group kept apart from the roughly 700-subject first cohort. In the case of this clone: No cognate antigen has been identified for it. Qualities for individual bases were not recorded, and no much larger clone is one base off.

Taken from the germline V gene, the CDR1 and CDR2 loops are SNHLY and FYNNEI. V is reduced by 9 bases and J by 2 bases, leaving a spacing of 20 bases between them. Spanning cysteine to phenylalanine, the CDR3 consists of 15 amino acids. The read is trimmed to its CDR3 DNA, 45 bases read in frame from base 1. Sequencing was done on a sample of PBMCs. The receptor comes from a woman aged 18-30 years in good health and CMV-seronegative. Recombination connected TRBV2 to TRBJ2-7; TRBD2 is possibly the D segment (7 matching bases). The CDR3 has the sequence CARGGGNDTPYEQYF. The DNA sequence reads TGTGCCAGAGGGGGGGGGAACGACACTCCCTACGAGCAGTACTTC.